One sample yielded the 20 T cell receptor beta chains listed below, sequenced in a study of cytomegalovirus exposure and HLA in healthy donors. The primer mix had 60 Vbeta and 13 Jbeta primers. Sequencing used immunoSEQ multiplex PCR; TCRdb keeps in-frame clones, though not all of them. Of over 150,000 clones listed, about 71% are singletons. Sequencing was performed on PBMCs. These receptors came from a woman between 35 and 50 years old in good health and CMV-seropositive.

This clone was counted between two and nine times. At one end the junction does not follow the germline gene, possibly because of a read error. The CDR3 region is CASSYKPQGGGYPF. DNA for the CDR3: TGTGCCAGCAGCTATAAACCACAGGGTGGTGGCTACCCCTTC. The chain carries TRBV9 and TRBJ1-2; D may be TRBD1 (6 bases). Germline values: CDR1 SGDLS, CDR2 YYNGEE. The CDR3 is made up of 14 amino acids.

This clone was seen more than once but under ten times. The V and J genes are TRBV10-3 and TRBJ1-1, with a possible D match to TRBD1 (6 bases). Germline V lookup: CDR1 ENHRY, CDR2 SYGVKD. V was trimmed by 5 bases and J by 1 base, leaving 11 bases between them. This CDR3 is 14 amino acids long. In DNA form, the CDR3 reads TGTGCCATCAGTACCACAGGGCCGAACACTGAAGCTTTCTTT. This codes for CAISTTGPNTEAFF.

This clone was observed a few times. The gene calls are TRBV6-6 and TRBJ2-7; TRBD2 matches at 10 bases. The V gene's germline CDR1 is MNHNY and CDR2 SVGAGI (reference sequence). The CDR3 is made up of 13 amino acids. Unmatched junction bases numbered 8, after V lost 4 bases and J lost 11 bases. As DNA, the CDR3 is TGTGCCAGCAGTTCTACTAGCGGGATACCTGAGTACTTC. Its protein product is CASSSTSGIPEYF.

The CDR3 region is CASSLRGADTEAFF. The CDR3 DNA follows: TGTGCCAGCAGTTTACGGGGGGCGGACACTGAAGCTTTCTTT. The V gene is TRBV28, the J gene TRBJ1-1; a weak D match, TRBD1 (6 bases). The CDR3 is 14 amino acids. Trimming removed 2 bases at V and 3 bases at J, with 10 bases between. From germline, CDR1 is MDHEN and CDR2 SYDVKM. Using reference TRBV28 and TRBJ1-1 for the parts outside the CDR3, the full variable domain is DVKVTQSSRYLVKRTGEKVFLECVQDMDHENMFWYRQDPGLGLRLIYFSYDVKMKEKGDIPEGYSVSREKKERFSLILESASTNQTSMYLCASSLRGADTEAFFGQGTRLTVV.

This clone was seen a few times. The J gene is TRBJ2-6, the V gene TRBV21-1; the table gives TRBD2 as D, unverified against the DNA. TRBV21-1 is given as a pseudogene. There are 20 residues in the CDR3. CDR3 in amino acids: CASSKGLLLSILSGANVLTF. CDR3 nucleotides: TGTGCCAGCAGCAAAGGCCTACTACTGTCCATTCTCTCTGGGGCCAACGTCCTGACTTTC.

The CDR3 spells CASSQVSGGGYTF. The DNA for the CDR3 is TGTGCCAGCAGCCAAGTCTCAGGGGGTGGCTACACCTTC. The V call is TRBV4-2, the J call TRBJ1-2; 7 bases align to TRBD1. This CDR3 has 13 amino acids. The ends lost 1 base at V and 7 bases at J; junction bases unmatched: 3. Germline V gene lookup returns CDR1 LGHNA and CDR2 YNFKEQ.

The chain employs TRBV7-3 and TRBJ2-1, with 8 nucleotides matching TRBD2. The CDR3 has 15 amino acids. V was clipped by 3 bases and J by 8 bases; unmatched bases: 9. From germline, CDR1 is SGHTA and CDR2 FQGTGA. The CDR3: CASSFDGGAVYEQFF. DNA of the CDR3: TGTGCCAGCAGCTTCGACGGGGGGGCCGTGTATGAGCAGTTCTTC.

This clone was seen only a few times. This chain uses TRBV7-9 with TRBJ1-1; 7 positions match TRBD1. With 5 bases clipped from V and 6 bases from J, the junction kept 6 bases outside the gene matches. CDR3 length: 13 residues. Germline CDR1 and CDR2: SEHNR and FQNEAQ (reference sequence). Here the CDR3 reads CASSGRGQAEAFF. The DNA for the CDR3 is TGTGCCAGCAGCGGAAGGGGGCAGGCTGAAGCTTTCTTT. Full variable domain (outside the CDR3, taken from reference TRBV7-9 and TRBJ1-1): DTGVSQNPRHKITKRGQNVTFRCDPISEHNRLYWYRQTLGQGPEFLTYFQNEAQLEKSRLLSDRFSAERPKGSFSTLEIQRTEQGDSAMYLCASSGRGQAEAFFGQGTRLTVV.

This clone was counted only a few times. The chain carries TRBV4-2 and TRBJ2-1, with 7 nucleotides matching TRBD2. There are 16 residues in the CDR3. Germline V gene sequence: CDR1 LGHNA, CDR2 YNFKEQ. The trim removed 4 bases at V and 4 bases at J, leaving 10 bases unmatched. CDR3 bases: TGTGCCAGCAGCCCTTTAAAAGCGGGAAGGTACAATGAGCAGTTCTTC. It specifies CASSPLKAGRYNEQFF.

This clone is a singleton in its sample. The chain is built from TRBV7-6 and TRBJ2-7; 9 nucleotides match TRBD2. The V gene's germline CDR1 is SGHVS and CDR2 FNYEAQ. V shed 6 bases, J shed 5 bases, and the junction held 11 bases outside the gene matches. The CDR3 extends over 15 amino acids. This CDR3 reads CASSYVSGGTHEQYF. DNA for the CDR3: TGTGCCAGCAGTTACGTTAGCGGGGGTACCCACGAGCAGTACTTC.

The chain employs TRBV4-1 and TRBJ1-1, with 9 bases matching TRBD1. V lost 3 bases and J lost 5; bases outside the gene matches: 7. This CDR3 has 15 amino acids. Germline CDR1 MGHRA, CDR2 YSYEKL. This CDR3 is CASSHPDRGNTEAFF. Here the CDR3 DNA reads TGCGCCAGCAGCCATCCCGACAGGGGGAATACTGAAGCTTTCTTT.

V and J are TRBV6-5 and TRBJ1-3; TRBD1 might be the D (5 bases). Trimming pared 0 bases from V and 5 bases from J, leaving 14 bases between. The CDR3 has 16 amino acids. Per the germline V gene, CDR1 is MNHEY and CDR2 is SVGAGI. The CDR3, as DNA: TGTGCCAGCAGTTACTCAGGATCAAGGGGCAGAAACACCATATATTTT. Translated, it gives CASSYSGSRGRNTIYF.

The rearrangement links TRBV28 to TRBJ1-3; D uncertain. The CDR3 consists of 14 residues. Trimming pared 5 bases from V and 1 base from J, leaving 9 bases between. The germline CDR1 and CDR2 sequences are MDHEN and SYDVKM. This chain's CDR3 is CASSRVLSGNTIYF. DNA of the CDR3: TGTGCCAGCAGTCGGGTCTTATCTGGAAACACCATATATTTT.

The gene calls are TRBV14 and TRBJ2-1, with 9 nucleotides matching TRBD2. The trim removed 1 base at V and 3 bases at J, leaving 4 bases unmatched. CDR3 length equals 16 residues. Germline CDR1 and CDR2: SGHDN and FVKESK. CDR3 loop: CASSQAQRGDYNEQFF. In DNA form, the CDR3 reads TGTGCCAGCAGCCAAGCCCAGCGGGGGGACTACAATGAGCAGTTCTTC.

This clone was counted only a few times. This chain connects TRBV5-1 to TRBJ1-5; 11 positions agree with TRBD1. This CDR3 is 15 amino acids long. V was clipped by 4 bases and J by 3 bases; unmatched bases: 3. Per germline, CDR1 SGHRS and CDR2 YFSETQ. As DNA, the CDR3 is TGCGCCAGCAGCCCCGGACAGGGGGCCAATCAGCCCCAGCATTTT. It encodes CASSPGQGANQPQHF.

The chain joins TRBV18 to TRBJ2-5; D ambiguous. This CDR3 is 13 amino acids long. The V end lost 6 bases, the J end lost 1 base, and 9 bases lay between the germline ends. CDR1 KGHSH and CDR2 LQKENI come from the germline V gene. CDR3 amino acids: CASSPNSQETQYF. CDR3 coding DNA: TGTGCCAGCTCCCCTAACAGCCAAGAGACCCAGTACTTC.

The gene calls are TRBV19 and TRBJ2-2; D is perhaps TRBD2 (5 bases). V was trimmed by 1 base and J by 7 bases, leaving 13 bases between them. CDR1 is LNHDA and CDR2 is SQIVND in the germline V gene (reference sequence). The CDR3 totals 15 residues. Here the CDR3 DNA reads TGTGCCAGTAGTATAGGGCCCGACTACTACGGGGAGCTGTTTTTT. Residues: CASSIGPDYYGELFF.

The V and J genes are TRBV28 and TRBJ2-6; D remains ambiguous. Looked up from germline, CDR1 is MDHEN and CDR2 is SYDVKM. The CDR3 has 16 residues. The germline V and J ends were trimmed by 3 bases and 3 bases, with 12 bases remaining between them. The CDR3 loop is CASSLPGLGGANVLTF. CDR3 in DNA: TGTGCCAGCAGTTTGCCAGGTTTAGGTGGGGCCAACGTCCTGACTTTC. Using reference TRBV28 and TRBJ2-6 for the parts outside the CDR3, the full variable domain is DVKVTQSSRYLVKRTGEKVFLECVQDMDHENMFWYRQDPGLGLRLIYFSYDVKMKEKGDIPEGYSVSREKKERFSLILESASTNQTSMYLCASSLPGLGGANVLTFGAGSRLTVL.

This clone was found a few times. The chain has TRBV5-1 and TRBJ1-4, with D perhaps matching TRBD1 (5 bases). Trimming pared 0 bases from V and 3 bases from J, leaving 9 bases between. Germline loops: CDR1 SGHRS, CDR2 YFSETQ. This CDR3 is 15 amino acids long. The DNA for the CDR3 is TGCGCCAGCAGCTTGGATCGGGGGGCTAATGAAAAACTGTTTTTT. This codes for CASSLDRGANEKLFF.

This chain connects TRBV7-3 to TRBJ2-3, with a tentative D call TRBD2 (6 bases). CDR1 SGHTA and CDR2 FQGTGA come from the germline V gene. The CDR3 sequence is 11 residues long. V lost 8 bases, J lost 6 bases, and 9 bases lay in between. CDR3 nucleotides: TGTGCCAGCGCGGGGTCTGATACGCAGTATTTT. Translated, it gives CASAGSDTQYF.